The rows below give T cell receptor beta chains drawn from one sample of a study of spatial heterogeneity in lung cancer. TCRdb redid the calling of the 5' RACE reads with MiXCR, one entry per CDR3 protein. This table holds some 70,000 distinct CDR3 sequences, roughly 15% found once. The sample consisted of PBMCs, taken at surgery. The receptors derive from a male donor with early-stage non-small cell lung cancer. CDR3s include the opening cysteine and the closing phenylalanine or tryptophan. D genes are given only for firm matches. Size is stated for part of the rows, as once, few or many counts, or as a class when the clone is expanded.

V gene	clone size	J gene	D gene	CDR3 protein	CDR3 DNA
TRBV12-3/TRBV12-4	.	TRBJ1-4	.	CASSSGQGGREKLFF	TGTGCCAGCAGTTCGGGCCAAGGAGGCCGTGAAAAACTGTTTTTT
TRBV11-1	.	TRBJ2-7	.	CASSTTYEQYF	TGTGCCAGCAGCACCACCTACGAGCAGTACTTC
TRBV11-3	.	TRBJ2-2	TRBD2	CASSRAGAPTGELFF	TGTGCCAGCAGCAGAGCGGGAGCGCCCACCGGGGAGCTGTTTTTT
TRBV12-3/TRBV12-4	few	TRBJ2-7	.	CASSLSRYEQYF	TGTGCCAGCAGTTTATCGCGTTACGAGCAGTACTTC
TRBV27	few	TRBJ1-1	.	CASTSPPLGEAFF	TGTGCCAGCACCTCCCCCCCCCTCGGGGAAGCTTTCTTT
TRBV6-2/TRBV6-3	few	TRBJ1-5	.	CASIPGGGHQPQHF	TGTGCCAGCATTCCCGGTGGGGGTCATCAGCCCCAGCATTTT
TRBV11-2	.	TRBJ1-4	.	CASSLDWTSEKLFF	TGTGCCAGCAGCTTAGATTGGACCTCTGAAAAACTGTTTTTT
TRBV5-1	few	TRBJ2-5	TRBD1	CASSPGQGTSGTQYF	TGCGCCAGCAGCCCGGGACAGGGGACTTCAGGGACCCAGTACTTC
TRBV7-9	many	TRBJ2-7	.	CASREGLYEQYF	TGTGCCAGCAGGGAGGGACTCTACGAGCAGTACTTC
TRBV4-2	many	TRBJ2-6	TRBD1	CASSRFVGTDSSGANVLTF	TGTGCCAGCAGCCGGTTCGTTGGGACAGATAGCTCTGGGGCCAACGTCCTGACTTTC
TRBV10-2	.	TRBJ2-3	TRBD2	CASSGTSGRRRDTQYF	TGCGCCAGCAGTGGGACTAGCGGGAGGAGACGCGATACGCAGTATTTT
TRBV19	.	TRBJ1-4	.	CASTLDRTDEKLFF	TGTGCCAGTACTTTAGACAGGACGGACGAAAAACTGTTTTTT
TRBV7-2	.	TRBJ2-3	.	CASSLDPGLGDTQYF	TGTGCCAGCAGCTTAGACCCAGGGTTAGGAGATACGCAGTATTTT
TRBV9	many	TRBJ2-3	.	CASSVADTQYF	TGTGCCAGTAGTGTCGCAGATACGCAGTATTTT
TRBV12-3/TRBV12-4	many	TRBJ2-5	TRBD1	CASSPGQGEETQYF	TGTGCCAGCAGCCCTGGACAGGGCGAAGAGACCCAGTACTTC
TRBV4-1	few	TRBJ2-7	.	CASSQERTPFYEQYF	TGCGCCAGCAGCCAAGAGAGGACTCCTTTTTACGAGCAGTACTTC
TRBV27	.	TRBJ2-7	.	CASSLSGGLYEQYF	TGTGCCAGCAGTTTATCGGGGGGCCTCTACGAGCAGTACTTC
TRBV5-1	many	TRBJ2-4	TRBD2	CASSLGLAGGENIQYF	TGCGCCAGCAGCTTGGGACTAGCGGGAGGGGAAAACATTCAGTACTTC
TRBV12-3/TRBV12-4	many	TRBJ1-1	.	CASSLPTAGAFF	TGTGCCAGCAGTTTACCCACAGCAGGAGCTTTCTTT
TRBV29-1	few	TRBJ1-1	.	CSVDVRRTGTEAFF	TGCAGCGTTGACGTACGCCGGACGGGCACTGAAGCTTTCTTT
TRBV7-2	few	TRBJ1-4	TRBD1	CASSPVGTGVKEKLFF	TGTGCCAGCAGCCCCGTGGGGACAGGGGTTAAAGAAAAACTGTTTTTT
TRBV7-8	many	TRBJ2-5	.	CASSAGLTETQYF	TGTGCCAGCAGCGCGGGTCTGACGGAGACCCAGTACTTC
TRBV7-9	many	TRBJ1-3	TRBD1	CASSPGQGWPGVGGNTIYF	TGTGCCAGCAGCCCGGGACAGGGGTGGCCCGGAGTAGGAGGAAACACCATATATTTT
TRBV29-1	few	TRBJ1-1	.	CSVELAQPNTEAFF	TGCAGCGTTGAACTGGCCCAGCCGAACACTGAAGCTTTCTTT
TRBV5-1	few	TRBJ1-1	.	CASSLGNRDTEAFF	TGCGCCAGCAGCTTGGGTAATAGGGACACTGAAGCTTTCTTT
TRBV5-1	few	TRBJ1-1	TRBD1	CASSLAQGGPTEAFF	TGCGCCAGCAGCTTGGCTCAGGGGGGTCCCACTGAAGCTTTCTTT
TRBV6-5	.	TRBJ1-2	TRBD1	CASSTGGGYGYTF	TGTGCCAGCAGTACAGGGGGCGGCTATGGCTACACCTTC
TRBV6-5	.	TRBJ1-4	.	CASRPTGGNEKLFF	TGTGCCAGCAGGCCGACAGGCGGGAATGAAAAACTGTTTTTT
TRBV20-1	.	TRBJ2-7	.	CSAQTGRNYEQYF	TGCAGTGCTCAGACGGGCAGAAACTACGAGCAGTACTTC
TRBV3-1	few	TRBJ2-4	.	CASSQTTQNIQYF	TGTGCCAGCAGCCAGACTACGCAAAACATTCAGTACTTC
TRBV29-1	few	TRBJ1-1	TRBD1	CSVRTGGSYTEAFF	TGCAGCGTTCGAACAGGGGGTTCGTACACTGAAGCTTTCTTT
TRBV20-1	few	TRBJ1-1	.	CSARNRVNAEAFF	TGCAGTGCTAGAAACAGGGTCAACGCTGAAGCTTTCTTT
TRBV5-1	few	TRBJ2-3	TRBD1	CASSLGDRLMDTQYF	TGCGCCAGCAGCTTAGGGGACAGGCTCATGGATACGCAGTATTTT
TRBV11-1	.	TRBJ1-1	.	CASSLGPGGAFF	TGTGCCAGCAGCTTAGGGCCAGGTGGAGCTTTCTTT
TRBV27	many	TRBJ2-1	TRBD2	CASSPPLAGRGNNEQFF	TGTGCCAGCAGCCCACCCCTGGCCGGGAGGGGGAACAATGAGCAGTTCTTC
TRBV7-9	many	TRBJ2-7	.	CASSLGVLSYEQYF	TGTGCCAGCAGCTTGGGGGTGCTCTCCTACGAGCAGTACTTC
TRBV9	many	TRBJ1-1	.	CASSVVEHTEAFF	TGTGCCAGCAGCGTTGTGGAACACACTGAAGCTTTCTTT
TRBV6-1	few	TRBJ1-1	.	CASSEGPRDDRGAFF	TGTGCCAGCAGTGAAGGCCCGAGGGACGATAGGGGAGCTTTCTTT
TRBV11-3	many	TRBJ2-7	.	CASSSPGTYEQYF	TGTGCCAGCAGCTCTCCCGGTACCTACGAGCAGTACTTC
TRBV7-8	.	TRBJ1-2	.	CASSLYRGRAVGYGYTF	TGTGCCAGCAGCTTATACCGGGGGAGGGCAGTTGGGTATGGCTACACCTTC
TRBV7-6	few	TRBJ1-1	.	CASSLGQITEAFF	TGTGCCAGCAGCTTAGGACAGATCACTGAAGCTTTCTTT
TRBV28	.	TRBJ2-5	TRBD2	CASSLFGLEGTQYF	TGTGCCAGCAGTTTATTCGGACTAGAGGGGACCCAGTACTTC